Listed below are T cell receptor beta chains from one sample, sequenced in a study of identical twins. TCRdb ran MiXCR on the 5' RACE reads and lists one entry per CDR3 protein. The sample includes fewer than 800,000 distinct CDR3 sequences, around 7.4% of them seen just once. This sample also appeared in a second study, on yellow fever vaccine responses in identical twins.

Source material: PBMCs. These receptors were taken from a woman under 30 in good health. The CDR3 runs from the conserved cysteine through the conserved F or W. The order of the fields is V gene, clone size, D gene, J gene, CDR3 protein, CDR3 DNA. D genes are given only for firm matches. A row's size may be missing; if present it is once, few, many or a size class.

TRBV4-1	-	-	TRBJ2-5	CASSQAAPETQYF	TGCGCCAGCAGCCAAGCTGCTCCAGAGACCCAGTACTTC
TRBV14	many	-	TRBJ2-1	CASSQTLLGGFYNEQFF	TGTGCCAGCAGCCAAACCCTCCTCGGGGGCTTCTACAATGAGCAGTTCTTC
TRBV6-1	-	TRBD2	TRBJ2-5	CASSELGLEETQYF	TGTGCCAGCAGTGAACTCGGACTAGAGGAGACCCAGTACTTC
TRBV2	few	-	TRBJ2-1	CASSPSNPGYNEQFF	TGTGCCAGCAGCCCTAGCAACCCTGGGTACAATGAGCAGTTCTTC
TRBV28	few	TRBD2	TRBJ2-1	CASSSPRGSVNEQFF	TGTGCCAGCAGTTCCCCTCGCGGGAGTGTCAATGAGCAGTTCTTC
TRBV20-1	-	-	TRBJ2-5	CSANPGARETQYF	TGCAGTGCGAACCCAGGGGCGAGGGAGACCCAGTACTTC
TRBV7-6	many	-	TRBJ2-3	CASSFAGRLGITTQYF	TGTGCCAGCAGCTTTGCGGGACGTTTGGGGATAACGACGCAGTATTTT
TRBV29-1	-	TRBD1	TRBJ1-2	CSVGAGTANYGYTF	TGCAGCGTTGGTGCCGGGACAGCTAACTATGGCTACACCTTC
TRBV7-8	-	-	TRBJ1-4	CASSLEPIYEKLFF	TGTGCCAGCAGCTTAGAGCCAATCTATGAAAAACTGTTTTTT
TRBV7-9	many	TRBD1	TRBJ2-1	CASSHRTGRGNEQFF	TGTGCCAGCAGCCACCGGACAGGGCGGGGCAATGAGCAGTTCTTC
TRBV5-1	few	TRBD2	TRBJ2-1	CASSYPGTSGSNEQFF	TGCGCCAGCAGCTACCCCGGGACTAGCGGGAGTAATGAGCAGTTCTTC
TRBV28	few	TRBD2	TRBJ2-2	CASSLSPGAGEGNTGELFF	TGTGCCAGCAGTTTAAGCCCCGGAGCGGGAGAGGGGAACACCGGGGAGCTGTTTTTT
TRBV20-1	-	-	TRBJ1-2	CSARDTGGNYGYTF	TGCAGTGCTAGAGATACTGGGGGTAACTATGGCTACACCTTC
TRBV20-1	many	-	TRBJ1-1	CSAADSTNTEAFF	TGCAGTGCCGCCGACAGCACGAACACTGAAGCTTTCTTT
TRBV20-1	few	TRBD2	TRBJ2-1	CSAKAPGGVNEQFF	TGCAGTGCTAAGGCCCCGGGGGGGGTCAATGAGCAGTTCTTC
TRBV2	many	TRBD2	TRBJ2-5	CASSQANPGTSFSTQYF	TGTGCCAGCAGTCAAGCTAATCCAGGGACTAGTTTCTCGACCCAGTACTTC
TRBV9	-	-	TRBJ2-3	CASSPRRGGGADTQYF	TGTGCCAGCAGCCCCAGGCGGGGAGGGGGTGCAGATACGCAGTATTTT
TRBV2	many	-	TRBJ2-4	CATSIQGTPYF	TGTGCCACCTCAATCCAGGGGACCCCGTACTTC
TRBV29-1	many	-	TRBJ2-7	CSAGGSPYEQYF	TGCAGCGCCGGAGGTAGCCCTTACGAGCAGTACTTC
TRBV29-1	many	TRBD1	TRBJ2-4	CSVVGQGVTKNIQYF	TGCAGCGTTGTCGGACAGGGGGTCACCAAAAACATTCAGTACTTC
TRBV19	-	-	TRBJ2-1	CASSMGDHLGNEQFF	TGTGCCAGTAGTATGGGGGATCATCTCGGCAATGAGCAGTTCTTC
TRBV29-1	-	-	TRBJ1-1	CSSTANTEAFF	TGCAGCTCTACAGCGAACACTGAAGCTTTCTTT
TRBV11-2	-	-	TRBJ2-2	CASSLDLTTRELFF	TGTGCCAGCAGCTTAGATCTCACTACCCGGGAGCTGTTTTTT
TRBV6-2/TRBV6-3	-	TRBD2	TRBJ2-3	CASSYPTSGAPFGTDTQYF	TGTGCCAGCAGTTACCCAACTAGCGGGGCCCCCTTCGGGACAGATACGCAGTATTTT
TRBV20-1	-	TRBD2	TRBJ2-3	CSAPASGNTDTQYF	TGCAGTGCCCCCGCTAGCGGGAATACAGATACGCAGTATTTT
TRBV5-1	-	-	TRBJ2-4	CASSLVNQGKNIQYF	TGCGCCAGCAGCTTGGTCAACCAGGGGAAAAACATTCAGTACTTC
TRBV4-1	-	-	TRBJ2-3	CASSQARAASTDTQYF	TGCGCCAGCAGCCAAGCGAGAGCGGCGAGCACAGATACGCAGTATTTT
TRBV24-1	-	-	TRBJ2-1	CATSDRDLGGRSYNEQFF	TGTGCCACCAGTGATCGCGATTTGGGGGGTAGATCCTACAATGAGCAGTTCTTC
TRBV28	-	-	TRBJ1-2	CASNERGANYGYTF	TGTGCCAGCAATGAAAGAGGAGCTAACTATGGCTACACCTTC
TRBV20-1	few	-	TRBJ2-3	CSASTTRTQYF	TGCAGTGCTAGTACCACTAGGACGCAGTATTTT
TRBV12-3/TRBV12-4	-	TRBD1	TRBJ2-1	CASRRQGANSYNEQFF	TGTGCCAGCAGGAGACAGGGGGCTAACTCCTACAATGAGCAGTTCTTC
TRBV5-5	-	TRBD2	TRBJ2-7	CASSFREGYYEQYF	TGTGCCAGCAGCTTTCGGGAGGGATACTACGAGCAGTACTTC
TRBV15	many	-	TRBJ2-4	CATSTGLPPKNIQYF	TGTGCCACCAGCACGGGCCTACCGCCAAAAAACATTCAGTACTTC
TRBV7-9	few	-	TRBJ2-1	CASSPRAGTQYNEQFF	TGTGCCAGCAGCCCCAGGGCCGGGACACAGTACAATGAGCAGTTCTTC
TRBV12-3/TRBV12-4	many	-	TRBJ2-2	CASNSRGEPNTGELFF	TGTGCCAGCAACTCGCGGGGCGAACCGAACACCGGGGAGCTGTTTTTT
TRBV28	many	TRBD1	TRBJ2-2	CASRQGAGGELFF	TGTGCCAGTAGACAGGGGGCCGGCGGGGAGCTGTTTTTT
TRBV29-1	few	-	TRBJ2-7	CGVAGPYEQYF	TGCGGCGTAGCCGGACCCTACGAGCAGTACTTC
TRBV7-9	many	-	TRBJ1-1	CASSRGDSAAFF	TGTGCCAGCAGTCGAGGTGACAGCGCAGCTTTCTTT
TRBV7-9	many	-	TRBJ1-5	CASSLAGEQPQHF	TGTGCCAGCAGCTTAGCGGGGGAACAGCCCCAGCATTTT
TRBV29-1	many	TRBD2	TRBJ2-3	CSVVLAGGPGDTQYF	TGCAGCGTTGTCCTAGCGGGGGGCCCGGGGGATACGCAGTATTTT